What follows are 32 T cell receptor beta chains derived from one specimen sequenced in a study of blood T cell repertoires in COVID-19 (dated by TCRdb to the early 2020s). Library creation used the immunoSEQ multiplex PCR assay. The source is immuneACCESS, and TCRdb retained only in-frame sequences with V and J called. Part of the clones is not carried over; for the studies checked, unresolved V genes explain less than half of this, and the remainder is unexplained. For this sample there are approximately 53,000 clones; less than 90% appear just once. About a quarter of the sample is held by the ten biggest clonotypes. Sequencing was performed on peripheral blood. These receptors originate from a human donor in a cohort sampled during active COVID-19.

J is TRBJ2-1 and V is TRBV6-2 or TRBV6-3; 9 bases are shared with TRBD1. With V trimmed by 1 base and J by 5 bases, 9 bases remained unmatched. The CDR3 has 17 residues. The V gene's germline CDR1 is MNHEY and CDR2 SVGEGT. The CDR3 DNA reads TGTGCCAGCAGTTACTTAACCGGGACAGGGACAAACAATGAGCAGTTCTTC. Translation gives CASSYLTGTGTNNEQFF.

This rearrangement joins TRBV5-1 to TRBJ2-6, with D maybe TRBD1 (6 bases). The CDR3 consists of 15 residues. Germline-derived CDR1 and CDR2 are SGHRS and YFSETQ. V shed 3 bases and J shed 3 bases, with 10 bases lying between them. The CDR3 nucleotides read TGCGCCAGCAGCTCACAGGGCGGTGGGGCCAACGTCCTGACTTTC. Translation: CASSSQGGGANVLTF.

V usage is TRBV5-1 and J usage is TRBJ2-1; the D gene is possibly TRBD1 (6 bases). The CDR3 has 14 residues. Germline loops: CDR1 SGHRS, CDR2 YFSETQ. Deletions cut 3 bases from V and 5 bases from J, with 12 bases between. This CDR3 is CASSSGQIHNEQFF. In DNA, the CDR3 is TGCGCCAGCAGCTCGGGACAAATTCACAATGAGCAGTTCTTC.

J is TRBJ1-1 and V is TRBV11-2; TRBD1 aligns across 9 bases. This CDR3 is built from 15 residues. J lost 1 base, V lost 5 bases, and 5 bases had no gene match. Germline loops: CDR1 SGHAT, CDR2 FQNNGV. The CDR3 nucleotides read TGTGCCAGCAGCGCCCAACAGGGGGCGAACACTGAAGCTTTCTTT. It translates to CASSAQQGANTEAFF.

This clone appeared once. The chain joins TRBV7-8 to TRBJ1-5, with D possibly TRBD1 on 6 matching bases. The V end was cut by 5 bases, the J end by 0 bases, with 17 bases between. This CDR3 comprises 17 residues. Germline-derived CDR1 and CDR2 are SGHVS and FQNEAQ. CDR3 sequence reads: CASSETTGFYSNQPQHF. The DNA of the CDR3 is TGTGCCAGCAGCGAGACGACAGGATTTTATAGCAATCAGCCCCAGCATTTT.

The genes are TRBV28 and TRBJ1-5; tentatively, D is TRBD1 (5 bases). CDR1 is MDHEN, CDR2 SYDVKM, per germline. The CDR3 loop spans 16 amino acids. V shed 2 bases and J shed 1 base, with 12 bases lying between them. The CDR3 nucleotides are TGTGCCAGCAGTTTACAGGGCCTGAAGAGCAATCAGCCCCAGCATTTT. Translation gives CASSLQGLKSNQPQHF. The entire variable domain, with the rest obtained from reference TRBV28 and TRBJ1-5, is as follows: DVKVTQSSRYLVKRTGEKVFLECVQDMDHENMFWYRQDPGLGLRLIYFSYDVKMKEKGDIPEGYSVSREKKERFSLILESASTNQTSMYLCASSLQGLKSNQPQHFGDGTRLSIL.

This clone was found once. The chain's CDR3 is CASSRGRDTQYF. The CDR3 region has the DNA TGTGCCAGCAGTAGGGGGCGAGATACGCAGTATTTT. The J gene is TRBJ2-3, the V gene TRBV6-5; 7 positions agree with TRBD1. With 5 bases clipped from V and 5 bases from J, the junction kept 1 base outside the gene matches. The CDR3 runs 12 residues. CDR1 is MNHEY and CDR2 is SVGAGI in the germline V gene.

J is TRBJ1-4 and V is TRBV5-4; 9 nucleotides align to TRBD1. V shed 4 bases, J shed 7 bases, and the junction held 5 bases outside the gene matches. CDR3 size: 14 residues. Per the germline V gene, CDR1 is SGHNT and CDR2 is YYREEE (reference sequence). The CDR3 sequence is CASSVGTGREKLFF. In DNA form, the CDR3 reads TGTGCCAGCAGCGTCGGGACAGGGCGTGAAAAACTGTTTTTT.

This sequence joins TRBV12-5 and TRBJ2-4, with a tentative D call TRBD1 (6 bases). The CDR3 has 12 amino acids. V was pared by 3 bases and J by 8 bases, with 8 bases between. Germline V lookup: CDR1 LGHNT, CDR2 FRNRAP. CDR3 nucleotide sequence: TGTGCTAGTGGTTTACAGGGAGACATTCAGTACTTC. Translating gives CASGLQGDIQYF.

The V call is TRBV28, the J call TRBJ1-2; TRBD1 matches at 9 bases. Unmatched junction bases numbered 7, after V lost 4 bases and J lost 4 bases. The CDR3 consists of 15 residues. Germline assignment: CDR1 MDHEN and CDR2 SYDVKM. CDR3 in amino acids: CASSSTGGGSYGYTF. The DNA of the CDR3 is TGTGCCAGCAGTTCTACAGGGGGCGGTAGCTATGGCTACACCTTC.

The V and J genes are TRBV5-1 and TRBJ1-6; 7 bases are shared with TRBD1. Per the germline V gene, CDR1 is SGHRS and CDR2 is YFSETQ. This CDR3 contains 16 residues. J was trimmed by 8 bases and V by 0 bases; bases with no gene match: 8. The CDR3 DNA reads as TGCGCCAGCAGCTTGGCCGGGACAGTAGGTCATTCACCCCTCCACTTT. It codes for CASSLAGTVGHSPLHF.

There are a few counts of this clone. The V and J genes are TRBV6-2 or TRBV6-3 and TRBJ2-1; 11 bases align to TRBD2. Germline CDR1 is MNHEY and CDR2 is SVGEGT. Unmatched junction bases numbered 8, after V lost 5 bases and J lost 5 bases. CDR3 length: 16 amino acids. The CDR3 DNA is TGTGCCAGCAGTCCGAAACTAGCGGGAGTGGACAATGAGCAGTTCTTC. Its protein is CASSPKLAGVDNEQFF.

This chain uses TRBV30 with TRBJ1-4, with 9 positions matching TRBD1. The CDR3 has 14 amino acids. V was clipped by 5 bases and J by 5 bases; unmatched bases: 6. Per the germline V gene, CDR1 is GTSNPN and CDR2 is SVGIG (reference sequence). CDR3 sequence: CAWARGQGNEKLFF. The CDR3 coding sequence is TGTGCCTGGGCCCGGGGACAGGGAAATGAAAAACTGTTTTTT.

This chain uses TRBV6-5 with TRBJ2-3, with TRBD1 as a possible D gene (7 bases). V dropped 5 bases and J dropped 4 bases, with 13 bases sitting between them. The CDR3 spans 14 residues. Germline V gives CDR1 MNHEY, CDR2 SVGAGI. CDR3 residues: CASSNRGGPDTQYF. The CDR3 DNA reads as TGTGCCAGCAGTAACAGGGGAGGACCAGATACGCAGTATTTT.

The rearrangement uses TRBV6-4 and TRBJ2-2; no firm D call. The germline CDR1 and CDR2 sequences are MRHNA and SNTAGT. Trimming cost V 5 bases and J 5 bases, with 6 bases left between them. CDR3 length: 12 residues. The DNA of the CDR3 is TGTGCCAGCAGTCATAGAACCGGGGAGCTGTTTTTT. It codes for CASSHRTGELFF.

The rearrangement links TRBV3-1 (or the pseudogene TRBV3-2) to TRBJ2-1; 10 bases fit TRBD2. Germline V lookup: CDR1 LGHDT, CDR2 YNNKEL (reference sequence). The CDR3 extends over 17 amino acids. Trimming removed 3 bases from V and 5 bases from J; junction bases left unmatched: 10. CDR3 sequence reads: CASSQSSGGVANNEQFF. In DNA form, the CDR3 reads TGTGCCAGCAGCCAGTCAAGCGGGGGGGTTGCGAACAATGAGCAGTTCTTC.

The V gene is TRBV6-5, the J gene TRBJ2-5; 7 bases map to TRBD1. There are 14 residues in the CDR3. Germline V gene data show CDR1 as MNHEY and CDR2 as SVGAGI. With 5 bases clipped from V and 2 bases from J, the junction kept 5 bases outside the gene matches. The CDR3 protein is CASSRGQLQETQYF. The CDR3, as DNA: TGTGCCAGCAGTAGGGGACAGCTTCAAGAGACCCAGTACTTC.

This chain uses TRBV6-6 with TRBJ1-1, with D maybe TRBD1 (6 bases). Between the trimmed V and J ends, which lost 8 bases and 4 bases, there was a span of 8 bases. The CDR3 extends over 11 amino acids. Germline loops: CDR1 MNHNY, CDR2 SVGAGI (reference sequence). DNA for the CDR3: TGTGCCAGCTCAGGGGCCACTGAAGCTTTCTTT. This gives the protein CASSGATEAFF.

The chain links TRBV9 to TRBJ2-1; D uncertain. This CDR3 is 12 amino acids long. Germline V gene lookup returns CDR1 SGDLS and CDR2 YYNGEE. Trimming shortened V by 3 bases and J by 9 bases, and 10 bases separated the two germline ends. CDR3 protein: CASSAQIGEQFF. The CDR3 DNA sequence: TGTGCCAGCAGCGCACAGATCGGTGAGCAGTTCTTC.

The chain is built from TRBV14 and TRBJ1-6; 8 bases map to TRBD1. Germline V gene sequence: CDR1 SGHDN, CDR2 FVKESK. CDR3 length: 17 amino acids. Unmatched junction bases numbered 10, after V lost 0 bases and J lost 9 bases. The CDR3 region is CASSQDRGQAGGSPLHF. CDR3 bases: TGTGCCAGCAGCCAAGATCGGGGACAGGCCGGCGGTTCACCCCTCCACTTT.

V is TRBV6-6 and J is TRBJ1-2; D may be TRBD1 (5 bases). Germline CDR1 MNHNY, CDR2 SVGAGI (reference sequence). Trimming cost V 3 bases and J 4 bases, with 9 bases left between them. There are 13 residues in the CDR3. The CDR3 reads CASSYSGVYGYTF. DNA for the CDR3: TGTGCCAGCAGTTATTCGGGGGTCTATGGCTACACCTTC.

The chain combines TRBV5-1 with TRBJ2-1; 9 bases agree with TRBD1. This CDR3 comprises 15 residues. CDR1 and CDR2 (germline): SGHRS, YFSETQ. The trim removed 0 bases at V and 10 bases at J, leaving 8 bases unmatched. CDR3 in amino acids: CASSLEGDRAREQFF. Here the CDR3 DNA reads TGCGCCAGCAGCTTGGAGGGGGACAGGGCACGGGAGCAGTTCTTC.

The chain recombines TRBV7-2 with TRBJ2-5, with 8 bases matching TRBD1. This CDR3 has 14 amino acids. J gave up 5 bases and V 4 bases, and 6 bases lay outside the gene matches. CDR1 is SGHTA and CDR2 is FQGNSA in the germline V gene. Written as DNA, the CDR3 is TGTGCCAGCAGCTCCGGACAGGGTGGGGAGACCCAGTACTTC. Amino acids: CASSSGQGGETQYF.

The V and J genes are TRBV7-2 and TRBJ1-2, with 8 bases matching TRBD1. The ends lost 5 bases at V and 7 bases at J; junction bases unmatched: 6. The CDR3 is 13 amino acids. Germline CDR1 reads SGHTA; CDR2 reads FQGNSA. The CDR3 is CASSASGGSGYTF. CDR3 coding DNA: TGTGCCAGCAGCGCGTCAGGGGGCAGTGGCTACACCTTC.

The rearrangement joins TRBV5-4 to TRBJ1-3, with TRBD1 matching over 9 bases. The J segment lost 4 bases and the V segment lost 6 bases, leaving 11 bases of the junction unmatched. This CDR3 comprises 16 residues. CDR1 SGHNT and CDR2 YYREEE come from the germline V gene (reference sequence). In DNA, the CDR3 is TGTGCCAGCACCCATCAGGGACAGGGTTTCGGAAACACCATATATTTT. Residues: CASTHQGQGFGNTIYF. Combining the CDR3 with reference TRBV5-4 and TRBJ1-3 gives the whole variable domain ETGVTQSPTHLIKTRGQQVTLRCSSQSGHNTVSWYQQALGQGPQFIFQYYREEENGRGNFPPRFSGLQFPNYSSELNVNALELDDSALYLCASTHQGQGFGNTIYFGEGSWLTVV.

The V gene is TRBV7-6, the J gene TRBJ1-4; 8 bases align to TRBD1. Trimming took 5 bases from V and 5 from J; bases not matched to a gene: 7. Germline V gene data show CDR1 as SGHVS and CDR2 as FNYEAQ. This CDR3 is built from 15 residues. CDR3 DNA: TGTGCCAGCAGCCCAAGGACAGGGATGAATGAAAAACTGTTTTTT. It yields the protein CASSPRTGMNEKLFF. Full variable domain (remainder filled in from reference TRBV7-6 and TRBJ1-4): GAGVSQSPRYKVTKRGQDVALRCDPISGHVSLYWYRQALGQGPEFLTYFNYEAQQDKSGLPNDRFSAERPEGSISTLTIQRTEQRDSAMYRCASSPRTGMNEKLFFGSGTQLSVL.

The genes are TRBV5-1 and TRBJ2-5; 9 nucleotides agree with TRBD2. Looked up from germline, CDR1 is SGHRS and CDR2 is YFSETQ. CDR3 length: 15 amino acids. The trim removed 0 bases at V and 5 bases at J, leaving 5 bases unmatched. The CDR3 nucleotides read TGCGCCAGCAGCTTGGATTTGCGGGAGGGTGAGACCCAGTACTTC. The encoded protein is CASSLDLREGETQYF.

This rearrangement joins TRBV2 to TRBJ2-5, with TRBD1 matching over 8 bases. Germline loops: CDR1 SNHLY, CDR2 FYNNEI. Unmatched junction bases numbered 9, after V lost 4 bases and J lost 5 bases. The CDR3 sequence is 15 residues long. DNA of the CDR3: TGTGCCAGCAGTGCCCGGGACAGGAGGATTGAGACCCAGTACTTC. The encoded protein is CASSARDRRIETQYF.

The chain has TRBV6-2 or TRBV6-3 and TRBJ2-1, with 7 positions matching TRBD2. J gave up 3 bases and V 8 bases, and 7 bases lay outside the gene matches. This CDR3 contains 14 residues. CDR1 and CDR2 from the germline V gene are MNHEY and SVGEGT. In DNA, the CDR3 is TGTGCCAGCCGCCATGGGGGGGGCTACAATGAGCAGTTCTTC. It encodes CASRHGGGYNEQFF.

The rearrangement uses TRBV27 and TRBJ2-3; 11 nucleotides match TRBD2. Germline V gives CDR1 MNHEY, CDR2 SMNVEV (reference sequence). The CDR3 is made up of 16 amino acids. The ends lost 6 bases at V and 2 bases at J; junction bases unmatched: 7. The chain's CDR3 is CASRQLAGAYTDTQYF. The DNA of the CDR3 is TGTGCCAGCAGACAACTAGCGGGGGCCTACACAGATACGCAGTATTTT.

The V gene is TRBV11-3, the J gene TRBJ2-3; D may be TRBD2 (6 bases). Germline V gene lookup returns CDR1 SGHNT and CDR2 YENEEA. CDR3 length equals 16 residues. V was clipped by 3 bases and J by 3 bases, with 16 bases between them. For the CDR3, the DNA is TGTGCCAGCAGCTTCGGCTGGAGGAGGGCAACAGATACGCAGTATTTT. Amino acid sequence: CASSFGWRRATDTQYF.

The chain recombines TRBV19 with TRBJ2-3, with TRBD2 as a possible D gene (7 bases). The V end lost 7 bases, the J end lost 4 bases, and 15 bases lay between the germline ends. CDR1 is LNHDA, CDR2 SQIVND, per germline (reference sequence). CDR3 length: 14 residues. The CDR3 region is CASTLRGAADTQYF. CDR3 sequence (DNA): TGTGCCAGTACCCTCCGGGGGGCCGCAGATACGCAGTATTTT. The complete variable domain, with remaining parts taken from reference TRBV19 and TRBJ2-3, reads DGGITQSPKYLFRKEGQNVTLSCEQNLNHDAMYWYRQDPGQGLRLIYYSQIVNDFQKGDIAEGYSVSREKKESFPLTVTSAQKNPTAFYLCASTLRGAADTQYFGPGTRLTVL.